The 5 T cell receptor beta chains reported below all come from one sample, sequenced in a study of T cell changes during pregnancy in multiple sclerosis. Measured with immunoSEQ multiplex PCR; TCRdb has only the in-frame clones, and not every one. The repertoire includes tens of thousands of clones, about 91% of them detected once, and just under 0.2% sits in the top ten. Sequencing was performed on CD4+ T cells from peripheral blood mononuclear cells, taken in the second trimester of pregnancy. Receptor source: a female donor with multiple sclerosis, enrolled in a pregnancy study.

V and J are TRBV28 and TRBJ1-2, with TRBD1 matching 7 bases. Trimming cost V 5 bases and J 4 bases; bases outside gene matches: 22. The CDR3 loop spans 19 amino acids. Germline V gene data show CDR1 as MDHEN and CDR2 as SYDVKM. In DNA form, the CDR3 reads TGTGCCAGCAGTCCCCCTGGAATGATTAACCAGGGGGGTGCCTATGGCTACACCTTC. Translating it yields CASSPPGMINQGGAYGYTF.

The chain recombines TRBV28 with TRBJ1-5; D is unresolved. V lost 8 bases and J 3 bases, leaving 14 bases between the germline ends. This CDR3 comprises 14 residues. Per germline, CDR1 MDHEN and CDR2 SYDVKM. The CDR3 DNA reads TGTGCCAGCTGGCCCGATGGCTTCAATCAGCCCCAGCATTTT. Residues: CASWPDGFNQPQHF.

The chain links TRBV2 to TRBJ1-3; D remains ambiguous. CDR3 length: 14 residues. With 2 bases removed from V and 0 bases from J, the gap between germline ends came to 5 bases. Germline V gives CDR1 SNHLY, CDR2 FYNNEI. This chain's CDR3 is CASSETVSGNTIYF. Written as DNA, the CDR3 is TGTGCCAGCAGTGAAACAGTCTCTGGAAACACCATATATTTT.

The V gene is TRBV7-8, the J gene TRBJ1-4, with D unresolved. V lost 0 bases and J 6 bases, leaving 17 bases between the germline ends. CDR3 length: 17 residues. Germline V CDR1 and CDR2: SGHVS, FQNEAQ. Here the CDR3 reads CASSLARLWASDEKLFF. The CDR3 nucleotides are TGTGCCAGCAGCTTAGCCCGTTTGTGGGCTTCGGATGAAAAACTGTTTTTT.

The CDR3 reads CASSVPANEQGVNEQYF. As DNA, the CDR3 is TGTGCCAGCAGCGTCCCCGCAAACGAACAGGGAGTCAACGAGCAGTACTTC. The chain is built from TRBV9 and TRBJ2-7; tentative D call: TRBD1 (6 bases). Germline V gene lookup returns CDR1 SGDLS and CDR2 YYNGEE. This CDR3 spans 17 amino acids. The V end was cut by 2 bases, the J end by 5 bases, with 23 bases between.